The source of this T cell receptor (beta chain) is a study of HIV-infected patients and healthy controls (dated by TCRdb to the mid-2010s). This clonotype was seen just once. Its cognate antigen has yet to be identified. Qualities for individual bases were not recorded, and no much larger clone is one base off. One read amounts to weak evidence. Trimming removed 6 bases from V and 5 bases from J, leaving 15 bases between the germline ends. The germline V gene sets CDR1 to ENHRY and CDR2 to SYGVKD. Including the terminal cysteine and phenylalanine, the CDR3 comprises 14 residues. This entry keeps only the CDR3 DNA: 42 bases, framed from base 1. The library was prepared using 5' RACE. TCRdb records Illumina MiSeq as the sequencer. The raw public reads went through TCRdb reprocessing: fastp at Q25, MiXCR clone calling, in-frame beta chains kept. Each CDR3 protein gets just one entry, which takes the most common genes and DNA from the rows behind it. The sample table holds roughly 68,000 distinct CDR3 sequences, of which under 25% were seen once. The top ten hold around 1.4% of the sample.

Sequenced sample: CD4+ T cells from blood. This receptor was identified in a human donor in good health. The chain uses TRBV10-3 and TRBJ2-3; the D gene is not confidently resolved. The nucleotide sequence is given as TGTGCCATCAGGACCGTAGGGTCGGAAGATACGCAGTATTTT. It translates as CAIRTVGSEDTQYF.